This T cell receptor (beta chain) was sequenced during a study of shared clonotypes between healthy human individuals. The assay used deep level. Evenly divided among several immunoSEQ plates was the genomic DNA of each subset. Assay used: immunoSEQ multiplex PCR; TCRdb lists only in-frame clones, some missing. The data contain approximately 2,300,000 clones, 85% to 95% of them singletons. CD4+ cells underwent separation, giving CD45RA+ naive and CD45RA-negative memory subsets. Study results and caveats: Shared across a few donors were about 4.6% of the naive CD4 clonotypes.

There are 13 residues in the CDR3. V lost 2 bases, J lost 5 bases, and 9 bases lay in between. Germline CDR1 reads MNHEY; CDR2 reads SVGAGI. This clone was detected only once. The antigen remains unidentified. The sequenced material came from naive CD4+ T cells from PBMCs. Subset defined: CD45RA+ positively selected. The receptor comes from a young man in good health. Some clones in this sample may be carry-over from other donors' samples. The chain recombines TRBV6-5 with TRBJ1-2; D possibly corresponds to TRBD1 (5 bases). The CDR3 nucleotides read TGTGCCAGCAGTTACGCTGAGGGGTATGGCTACACCTTC. Its translation is CASSYAEGYGYTF.